This TCR beta chain comes out of a study of T-cell reconstitution after alpha-beta-depleted transplantation in children. The CDR3 spans 12 residues. Trimming took off 3 bases at V and 6 bases at J, with 6 bases between the two ends. Germline CDR1 reads ENHRY; CDR2 reads SYGVKD. It was with unique molecular identifiers that the TCRbeta library was prepared. TCRdb itself ran the PCR reads through MiXCR, one entry per CDR3 protein. In the table there are more than 450,000 distinct CDR3 sequences, approximately 20% of which are singletons. This clonotype was recorded a few times. The input for sequencing was PBMCs from the stem cell graft donor, taken from the stem cell graft. The receptor comes from a human donor who donated a stem cell graft to a child with acute lymphoblastic leukemia. This chain joins TRBV10-3 and TRBJ2-1; unclear D gene. The CDR3 DNA reads as TGTGCCATCAGTGAATCAGTCAATGAGCAGTTCTTC. This sequence encodes CAISESVNEQFF.